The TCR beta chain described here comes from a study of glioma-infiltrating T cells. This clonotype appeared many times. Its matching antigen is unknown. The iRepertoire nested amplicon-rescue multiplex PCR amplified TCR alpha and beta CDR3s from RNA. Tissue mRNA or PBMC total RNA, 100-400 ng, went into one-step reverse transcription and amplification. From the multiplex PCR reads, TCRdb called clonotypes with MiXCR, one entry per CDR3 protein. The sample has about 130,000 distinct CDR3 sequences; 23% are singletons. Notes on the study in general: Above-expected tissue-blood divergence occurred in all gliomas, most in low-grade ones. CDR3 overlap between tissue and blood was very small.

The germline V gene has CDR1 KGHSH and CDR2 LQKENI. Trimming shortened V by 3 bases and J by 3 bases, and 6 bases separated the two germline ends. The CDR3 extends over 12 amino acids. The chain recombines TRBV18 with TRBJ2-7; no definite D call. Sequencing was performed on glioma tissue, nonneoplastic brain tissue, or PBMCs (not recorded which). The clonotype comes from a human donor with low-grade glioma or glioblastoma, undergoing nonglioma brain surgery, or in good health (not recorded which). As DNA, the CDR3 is TGTGCCAGCTCACCGAACATCTACGAGCAGTACTTC. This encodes CASSPNIYEQYF. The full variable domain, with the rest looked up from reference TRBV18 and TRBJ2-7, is NAGVMQNPRHLVRRRGQEARLRCSPMKGHSHVYWYRQLPEEGLKFMVYLQKENIIDESGMPKERFSAEFPKEGPSILRIQQVVRGDSAAYFCASSPNIYEQYFGPGTRLTVT.